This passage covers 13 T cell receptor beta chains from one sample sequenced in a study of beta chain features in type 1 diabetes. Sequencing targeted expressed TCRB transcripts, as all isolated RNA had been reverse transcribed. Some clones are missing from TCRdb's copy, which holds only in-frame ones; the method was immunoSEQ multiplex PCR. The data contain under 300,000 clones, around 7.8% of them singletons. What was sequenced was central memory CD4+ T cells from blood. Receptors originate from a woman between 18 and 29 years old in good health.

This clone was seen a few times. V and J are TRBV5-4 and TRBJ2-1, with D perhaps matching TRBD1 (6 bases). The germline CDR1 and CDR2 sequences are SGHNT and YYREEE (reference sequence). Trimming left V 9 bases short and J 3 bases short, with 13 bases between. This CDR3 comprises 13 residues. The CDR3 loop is CAISQQGYNEQFF. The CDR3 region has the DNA TGTGCCATCTCACAACAGGGCTACAATGAGCAGTTCTTC.

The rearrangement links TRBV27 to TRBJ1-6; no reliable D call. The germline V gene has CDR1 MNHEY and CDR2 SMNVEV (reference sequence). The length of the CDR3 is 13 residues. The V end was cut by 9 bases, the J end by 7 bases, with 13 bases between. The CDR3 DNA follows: TGTGCCAGTCGTACGGGTTCAAATTCACCCCTCCACTTT. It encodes CASRTGSNSPLHF.

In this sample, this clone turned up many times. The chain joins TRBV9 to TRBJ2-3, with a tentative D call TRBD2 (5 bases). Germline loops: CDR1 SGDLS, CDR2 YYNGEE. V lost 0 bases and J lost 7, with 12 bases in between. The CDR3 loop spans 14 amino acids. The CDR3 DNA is TGTGCCAGCAGCGTAGTCGGGATCGGGAATACGCAGTATTTT. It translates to CASSVVGIGNTQYF.

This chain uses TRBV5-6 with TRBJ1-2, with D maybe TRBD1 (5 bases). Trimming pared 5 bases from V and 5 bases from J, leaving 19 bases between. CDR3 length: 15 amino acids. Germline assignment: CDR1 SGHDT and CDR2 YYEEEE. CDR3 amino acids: CASRWSQGLRYGYTF. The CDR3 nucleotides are TGTGCCAGCAGGTGGTCGCAGGGTCTTCGGTATGGCTACACCTTC.

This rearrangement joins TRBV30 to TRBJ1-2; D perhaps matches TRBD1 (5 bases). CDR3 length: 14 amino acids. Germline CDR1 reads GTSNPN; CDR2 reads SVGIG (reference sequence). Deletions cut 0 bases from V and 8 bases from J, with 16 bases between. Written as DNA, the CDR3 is TGTGCCTGGAGTGTAGGGGATAACTCAAAGGGCTACACCTTC. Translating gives CAWSVGDNSKGYTF.

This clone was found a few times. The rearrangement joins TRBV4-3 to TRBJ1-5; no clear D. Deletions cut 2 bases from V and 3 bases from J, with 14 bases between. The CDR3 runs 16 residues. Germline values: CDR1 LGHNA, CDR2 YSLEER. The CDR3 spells CASSQLLSKTNQPQHF. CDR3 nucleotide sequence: TGCGCCAGCAGCCAATTGCTCAGCAAAACCAATCAGCCCCAGCATTTT.

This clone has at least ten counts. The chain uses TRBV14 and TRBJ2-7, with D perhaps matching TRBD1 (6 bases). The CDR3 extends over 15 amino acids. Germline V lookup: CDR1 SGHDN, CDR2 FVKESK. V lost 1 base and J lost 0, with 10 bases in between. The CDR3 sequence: CASSQVNRASYEQYF. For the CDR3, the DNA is TGTGCCAGCAGCCAAGTCAACAGGGCCTCCTACGAGCAGTACTTC.

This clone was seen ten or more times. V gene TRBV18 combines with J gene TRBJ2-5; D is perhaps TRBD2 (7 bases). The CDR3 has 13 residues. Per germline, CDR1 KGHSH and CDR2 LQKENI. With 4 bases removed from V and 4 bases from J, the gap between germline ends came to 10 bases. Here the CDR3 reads CASSRGGSETQYF. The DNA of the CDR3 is TGTGCCAGCTCACGCGGGGGCTCAGAGACCCAGTACTTC.

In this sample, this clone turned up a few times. CDR3 residues: CASRIGQGGYTF. The CDR3 nucleotides read TGTGCCAGCAGGATAGGACAGGGTGGCTACACCTTC. The chain couples TRBV25-1 to TRBJ1-2; 8 bases match TRBD1. This CDR3 is built from 12 residues. The V gene's germline CDR1 is MGHDK and CDR2 SYGVNS. V was pared by 6 bases and J by 7 bases, with 4 bases of the junction left unmatched.

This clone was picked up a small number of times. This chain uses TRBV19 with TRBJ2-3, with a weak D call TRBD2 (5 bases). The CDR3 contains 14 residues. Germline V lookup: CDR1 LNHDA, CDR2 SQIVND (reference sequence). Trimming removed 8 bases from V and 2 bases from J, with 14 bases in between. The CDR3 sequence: CASARAGSTDTQYF. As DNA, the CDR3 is TGTGCCAGTGCTAGGGCGGGTTCCACAGATACGCAGTATTTT.

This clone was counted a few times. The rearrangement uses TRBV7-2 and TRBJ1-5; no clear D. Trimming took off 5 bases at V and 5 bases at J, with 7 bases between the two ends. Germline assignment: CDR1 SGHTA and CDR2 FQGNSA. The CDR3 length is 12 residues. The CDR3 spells CASSPYDQPQHF. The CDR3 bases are TGTGCCAGCAGCCCCTATGATCAGCCCCAGCATTTT. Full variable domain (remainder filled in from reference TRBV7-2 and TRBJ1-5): GAGVSQSPSNKVTEKGKDVELRCDPISGHTALYWYRQSLGQGLEFLIYFQGNSAPDKSGLPSDRFSAERTGGSVSTLTIQRTQQEDSAVYLCASSPYDQPQHFGDGTRLSIL.

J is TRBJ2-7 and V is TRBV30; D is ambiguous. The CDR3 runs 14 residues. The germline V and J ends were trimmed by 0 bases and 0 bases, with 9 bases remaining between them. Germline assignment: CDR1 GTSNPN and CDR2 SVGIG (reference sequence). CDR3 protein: CAWSVQPSSYEQYF. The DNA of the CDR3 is TGTGCCTGGAGTGTACAACCTAGCTCCTACGAGCAGTACTTC.

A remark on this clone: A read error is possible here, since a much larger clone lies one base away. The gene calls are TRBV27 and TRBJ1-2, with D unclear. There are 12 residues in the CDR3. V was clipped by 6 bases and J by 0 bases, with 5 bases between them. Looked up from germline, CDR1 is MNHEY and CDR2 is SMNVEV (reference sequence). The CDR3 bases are TGTGCCAGCAGGGACCCTAACTATGGCTACACCTTC. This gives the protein CASRDPNYGYTF.